This T cell receptor beta chain emerged from a study of human T cells and chemical hapten exposure (dated by TCRdb to the early 2020s). As for the study more broadly: For sensitization, 2% DPC in acetone was applied to a 2 cm by 2 cm area of upper inner arm skin. Patch testing on the upper back used Finn chambers containing 0.01% DPC, with scoring done after 6 days according to International Contact Dermatitis Research Group standards. Patients additionally received weekly therapeutic DPC doses to the scalp throughout the approximately 25-week study period. Most of the patients in the cohort were female, and the cohort covered alopecia areata with under or over 50% scalp involvement, alopecia totalis and alopecia universalis. Blood for TCR sequencing was provided by twenty-nine alopecia patients at one to four time points (pre-sensitization, 2, 6 and 24 weeks). Peripheral blood TCR repertoire changes were tracked in vivo in alopecia patients during primary and secondary sensitization to the hapten diphenylcyclopropenone (DPC). Blood samples were taken from patients before sensitization (week 0) and at 2, 6 and about 24 weeks after DPC sensitization. Libraries were pooled for sequencing, and per-sample TCR yields varied mainly because of small differences in library volumes within the pool. What the research found in general, with its limitations: After repeated subsampling, changes were observed in the strength of the expansion versus patch-test correlation and in the threshold at which the correlation became significant. Patch test score correlated positively with the number of PT1 expanded TCRs, reaching significance at thresholds 8, 16 and 32 but not at 4. Compared with pre-sensitization or healthy control sets, expanded TCRs formed significantly more large CDR3 similarity clusters, which is consistent with antigen-driven responses. DPC sensitization did not change the number of TCRs with a frequency above 1 in 1000, and there was no evidence of changes in global repertoire structure. Because all patients had alopecia, a presumed autoimmune disease, the immune response of the patients might differ from that of healthy individuals.

The time point label on this specimen signifies: patch test 2, 6 weeks after DPC sensitization. The treatment or condition label on this specimen signifies: therapeutic diphenylcyclopropenone sensitization with weekly scalp DPC. Blood at each patch-test visit was drawn before the patch test was applied. Eligible patients were aged 18 to 70, diagnosed with alopecia, deemed suitable for DPC therapy, and excluded if pregnant. Total RNA was extracted from unfractionated whole blood collected in Tempus Blood RNA tubes. This clonotype was picked up many times. The clone's antigen remains unknown. No much larger clonotype is one base removed from it; base qualities were not supplied. Library generation was performed with RACE. The sequencer listed for this sample is NextSeq 500. During library preparation, unique molecular identifiers were attached to individual cDNA molecules so that TCRs could be counted quantitatively and reproducibly. Both TCR alpha and TCR beta chains were sequenced from each blood RNA sample. In the source study's methods: A median of around 100,000 TCRs per sample was observed, with a range of roughly 20,000 to 700,000. The Decombinator software suite was used to annotate the V, J and CDR3 of the TCR reads. For the PS versus PT1 abundance plots, all samples were subsampled to the same number of TCRs (28,000). Expanded TCRs were defined as absent before sensitization and observed at least eight times at the 2-week time point. TCRdb applied fastp at Q25 and MiXCR to the public reads, then kept only in-frame beta chains. Each entry is one CDR3 protein sequence, shown with its most common DNA and genes. TCRdb's processing, not the study's, gives the V and J calls here. In all, the sample holds about 380,000 distinct CDR3 sequences, and roughly 6.3% of those were seen once. Around 5.8% of the sample is taken by the ten largest.

This receptor was taken from a woman aged 18-35 years with alopecia areata. Some clones in this sample may be carry-over from other donors' samples. The starting material was whole blood, obtained in connection with sensitization to the hapten diphenylcyclopropenone (DPC).

The nucleotide sequence is TGTGCCAGCAGCCCCGGAAACAGGACAGGGAAGTCCGAAAAACTGTTTTTT. This codes for CASSPGNRTGKSEKLFF. Recombination connected TRBV7-9 to TRBJ1-4, with 8 bases matching TRBD1. V is cut back by 5 bases and J by 8 bases, with 16 bases in the junction unmatched. Taken from the germline V gene (reference sequence), the CDR1 and CDR2 loops are SEHNR and FQNEAQ. Including the terminal cysteine and phenylalanine, the CDR3 comprises 17 residues. The DNA shown is the 51-base CDR3, in frame from base 1.